The T cell receptor (beta chain) under discussion was sequenced for a study of vaccination and CD4 T cells after COVID-19. As for the study in general: Cultures acting as controls obtained a CEFX pool, an HIV-1 Nef pool, or no peptide.

Study-wide results and limits: Early post-infection timepoints were not included, and relatively few convalescent patients were studied.

Cultured CD4+ T-cell DNA underwent Oncomine TCR Beta short-read sequencing. Each CDR3 protein gets one entry after TCRdb re-called the PCR reads with MiXCR. In the table there are about 22,000 distinct CDR3 sequences, 32% of which are singletons. The time point is: late sampling 161 to 241 days after vaccination in three convalescent patients. Described treatment: roughly 11-day PBMC culture with coronavirus spike peptide pools or control peptides (ViraFEST assay). About this clonotype itself: Antigen specificity is unknown.

The sequence came from a human donor who had recovered from COVID-19. The sample consisted of CD4+ T cells from blood, cultured in vitro, taken about 7 months after SARS-CoV-2 vaccination.

CDR3 DNA: TGTGCCAGCAGCCCGACTAGCGGGGGGGACGGTAGCACAGATACGCAGTATTTT. Amino acids: CASSPTSGGDGSTDTQYF. The rearrangement joins TRBV7-8 to TRBJ2-3; TRBD2 aligns across 14 bases. This CDR3 is 18 amino acids long. The germline gives CDR1 SGHVS, CDR2 FQNEAQ. With V trimmed by 5 bases and J by 0 bases, 7 bases remained unmatched.